This entry lists 30 T cell receptor beta chains sequenced from one sample in a study of T cell responses to AZD1222 COVID-19 vaccine. Sequencing was performed with immunoSEQ multiplex PCR; in TCRdb, only in-frame clones are kept and a portion is missing. The sample includes about 150,000 clones, roughly 94% seen only once; the top ten take roughly 1.3%. Source: peripheral blood, taken on day 0 of AZD1222 vaccination. Receptors were obtained from an adult in good health.

This chain joins TRBV10-3 and TRBJ2-1, with 8 nucleotides matching TRBD2. Losses at the gene ends were 0 bases for V and 11 bases for J; bases not matched to a gene: 9. The CDR3 covers 15 residues. Germline CDR1 ENHRY, CDR2 SYGVKD. The CDR3 DNA is TGTGCCATCAGTGAGTCTGTTCGGGAGGGCGACAAGCAGTTCTTC. It is translated as CAISESVREGDKQFF.

The V call is TRBV11-2, the J call TRBJ1-5, with no clear D. The V end lost 5 bases, the J end lost 6 bases, and 11 bases lay between the germline ends. Germline values: CDR1 SGHAT, CDR2 FQNNGV. The CDR3 runs 13 residues. CDR3 nucleotides: TGTGCCAGCAGCCCCACGACCTTTCAGCCCCAGCATTTT. Translating gives CASSPTTFQPQHF.

The CDR3 nucleotides read TGTGCCATCAGTGAGTCGTCGGGGAATGAAAATACGCAGTATTTT. It codes for CAISESSGNENTQYF. The chain joins TRBV10-3 to TRBJ2-3; TRBD2 is a possible D gene (5 bases). This CDR3 is 15 amino acids long. Trimming took off 0 bases at V and 7 bases at J, with 14 bases between the two ends. The germline V gene encodes CDR1 ENHRY and CDR2 SYGVKD.

The rearrangement links TRBV6-1 to TRBJ1-2; unclear D gene. The CDR3 totals 15 residues. The germline CDR1 and CDR2 sequences are MNHNS and SASEGT. The V and J ends lost 2 bases and 4 bases respectively, with 14 bases between them. The DNA for the CDR3 is TGTGCCAGCAGTGAAACTGGTGGCGCTGGCTATGGCTACACCTTC. Translation: CASSETGGAGYGYTF.

This clone was detected only once. V gene TRBV6-5 combines with J gene TRBJ2-2; D not certain. Deletions cut 2 bases from V and 5 bases from J, with 6 bases between. CDR1 is MNHEY and CDR2 is SVGAGI in the germline V gene. This CDR3 has 13 amino acids. The CDR3 loop reads CASSYATTGELFF. The DNA for the CDR3 is TGTGCCAGCAGTTACGCAACGACCGGGGAGCTGTTTTTT.

The rearrangement links TRBV6-5 to TRBJ2-2; D might be TRBD2 (5 bases). Germline assignment: CDR1 MNHEY and CDR2 SVGAGI. With 8 bases removed from V and 1 base from J, the gap between germline ends came to 14 bases. The CDR3 runs to 15 residues. The CDR3 nucleotides read TGTGCCAGCGGTCGAGGGCCCGAGAACACCGGGGAGCTGTTTTTT. It is translated as CASGRGPENTGELFF.

The chain is built from TRBV5-1 and TRBJ2-3; D unclear. V dropped 4 bases and J dropped 2 bases, with 11 bases sitting between them. Germline CDR1 reads SGHRS; CDR2 reads YFSETQ. This CDR3 spans 14 amino acids. The CDR3 loop reads CASSPGGTTDTQYF. For the CDR3, the DNA is TGCGCCAGCAGCCCCGGCGGAACCACAGATACGCAGTATTTT.

The chain combines TRBV18 with TRBJ2-7; tentative D call: TRBD2 (6 bases). The CDR3 spans 14 residues. Trimming cost V 6 bases and J 2 bases, with 14 bases left between them. Per germline, CDR1 KGHSH and CDR2 LQKENI. CDR3 coding DNA: TGTGCCAGCTCTTGGGGGGAAGGCACCTACGAGCAGTACGTC. This codes for CASSWGEGTYEQYV.

The rearrangement joins TRBV5-4 to TRBJ1-1, with D perhaps matching TRBD1 (6 bases). The CDR3 is made up of 15 amino acids. CDR1 is SGHNT and CDR2 is YYREEE in the germline V gene (reference sequence). V gave up 0 bases and J gave up 1 base, with 10 bases separating them. Written as DNA, the CDR3 is TGTGCCAGCAGCTTGGCTGGGGGGCAGAACACTGAAGCTTTCTTT. Residues: CASSLAGGQNTEAFF.

The V call is TRBV2, the J call TRBJ1-5; 7 nucleotides align to TRBD1. Germline V gene data show CDR1 as SNHLY and CDR2 as FYNNEI. Losses at the gene ends were 4 bases for V and 4 bases for J; bases not matched to a gene: 7. The CDR3 has 15 amino acids. CDR3 nucleotide sequence: TGTGCCAGCAGTGCGACAGGGAATAGGAATCAGCCCCAGCATTTT. Amino acid sequence: CASSATGNRNQPQHF.

CDR3 region: CASYTSLSRELFF. CDR3 coding DNA: TGTGCCAGCTATACTAGTTTGAGCCGGGAGCTGTTTTTT. The V gene is TRBV6-6, the J gene TRBJ2-2; the D gene is possibly TRBD2 (5 bases). The V gene lost 8 bases and the J gene lost 9 bases, with 16 bases spanning the gap. The germline V gene has CDR1 MNHNY and CDR2 SVGAGI (reference sequence). The CDR3 loop spans 13 amino acids.

This chain links TRBV18 with TRBJ1-4, with D unresolved. Germline V gene lookup returns CDR1 KGHSH and CDR2 LQKENI. CDR3 length: 15 residues. Trimming cost V 4 bases and J 6 bases, with 15 bases left between them. CDR3 nucleotides: TGTGCCAGCTCACTCCAGAACCTCGGGTATGAAAAACTGTTTTTT. Residues: CASSLQNLGYEKLFF. Supplemented by reference TRBV18 and TRBJ1-4, the full variable domain reads NAGVMQNPRHLVRRRGQEARLRCSPMKGHSHVYWYRQLPEEGLKFMVYLQKENIIDESGMPKERFSAEFPKEGPSILRIQQVVRGDSAAYFCASSLQNLGYEKLFFGSGTQLSVL.

This clone was counted a single time. This chain joins TRBV5-4 and TRBJ2-1; 12 bases match TRBD2. The CDR3 is 15 residues long. Looked up from germline, CDR1 is SGHNT and CDR2 is YYREEE (reference sequence). V gave up 5 bases and J gave up 4 bases; unmatched junction bases: 4. This CDR3 is CASRLTSGSYNEQFF. The DNA for the CDR3 is TGTGCCAGCAGATTGACTAGCGGGAGTTACAATGAGCAGTTCTTC.

This chain connects TRBV28 to TRBJ1-4; 7 positions agree with TRBD1. Germline V gene data show CDR1 as MDHEN and CDR2 as SYDVKM. This CDR3 is 14 amino acids long. V shed 5 bases and J 4 bases; nucleotides not matched to a gene: 4. The CDR3 region is CASSTYRGNEKLFF. The CDR3 region has the DNA TGTGCCAGCAGTACCTACAGGGGTAATGAAAAACTGTTTTTT.

The chain links TRBV7-9 to TRBJ1-1; D is perhaps TRBD1 (5 bases). CDR3 length: 13 amino acids. Looked up from germline, CDR1 is SEHNR and CDR2 is FQNEAQ (reference sequence). The ends were cut back, 5 bases at V and 8 bases at J, with 15 bases in the middle. CDR3 region: CASSQIGTEEAFF. The CDR3 bases are TGTGCCAGCAGCCAAATCGGGACTGAAGAAGCTTTCTTT.

CDR3 in amino acids: CASSQDRYGYTF. Written as DNA, the CDR3 is TGTGCCAGCAGCCAGGACAGATATGGCTACACCTTC. This sequence joins TRBV6-2 or TRBV6-3 and TRBJ1-2, with D possibly matching TRBD1 (6 bases). The CDR3 spans 12 residues. The V end lost 6 bases, the J end lost 5 bases, and 10 bases lay between the germline ends. Per germline, CDR1 MNHEY and CDR2 SVGEGT.

This clone appeared a few times. This chain joins TRBV3-1 (or the pseudogene TRBV3-2) and TRBJ1-2; D remains unclear. CDR3 size: 13 residues. The ends were cut back, 6 bases at V and 7 bases at J, with 15 bases in the middle. Looked up from germline, CDR1 is LGHDT and CDR2 is YNNKEL (reference sequence). CDR3 amino acids: CASSNERAGGYTF. The DNA for the CDR3 is TGTGCCAGCAGTAACGAGAGGGCCGGTGGCTACACCTTC.

The gene calls are TRBV9 and TRBJ1-1; the match to TRBD1 covers 7 bases. The CDR3 runs 13 residues. With V trimmed by 2 bases and J by 4 bases, 2 bases remained unmatched. CDR1 and CDR2 from the germline V gene are SGDLS and YYNGEE. CDR3 nucleotide sequence: TGTGCCAGCAGCGTTGACAGGGCCACTGAAGCTTTCTTT. This translates into CASSVDRATEAFF.

This chain uses TRBV12-3 or TRBV12-4 with TRBJ2-1, with 8 bases fitting TRBD2. This CDR3 region has 13 residues. V lost 6 bases to trimming and J lost 6 bases; unmatched junction nucleotides: 4. The CDR3 DNA reads TGTGCCAGCAGCCCTACTAGCGGCAATGAGCAGTTCTTC. It encodes CASSPTSGNEQFF.

As regards this clone: The same CDR3 arises from other DNA sequences in this sample as well. The CDR3, as DNA: TGTGCCAGCAGCTCGGGACTAGCGGGAGGTACCAACACCGGGGAGCTGTTTTTT. It specifies CASSSGLAGGTNTGELFF. This chain connects TRBV7-6 to TRBJ2-2, with 15 bases identical to TRBD2. CDR1 and CDR2 (germline): SGHVS, FNYEAQ. Trimming cost V 4 bases and J 2 bases; bases outside gene matches: 5. The CDR3 has 18 amino acids.

The V call is TRBV3-1 (or the pseudogene TRBV3-2), the J call TRBJ1-5; maybe TRBD1 (5 bases). The CDR3 length is 17 residues. The germline V gene has CDR1 LGHDT and CDR2 YNNKEL (reference sequence). V was pared by 0 bases and J by 8 bases, with 20 bases between. CDR3 amino acids: CASSQDPGTGRIKPQHF. As DNA, the CDR3 is TGTGCCAGCAGCCAAGATCCAGGGACGGGAAGGATCAAGCCCCAGCATTTT.

The V and J genes are TRBV29-1 and TRBJ1-1; D gene ambiguous. The V end was cut by 4 bases, the J end by 0 bases, with 12 bases between. Per the germline V gene, CDR1 is SQVTM and CDR2 is ANQGSEA. The CDR3 totals 14 residues. The CDR3 region is CSVVFQLMNTEAFF. CDR3 DNA sequence: TGCAGCGTTGTTTTCCAGCTGATGAACACTGAAGCTTTCTTT. The variable domain in full, completed from reference TRBV29-1 and TRBJ1-1, reads SAVISQKPSRDICQRGTSLTIQCQVDSQVTMMFWYRQQPGQSLTLIATANQGSEATYESGFVIDKFPISRPNLTFSTLTVSNMSPEDSSIYLCSVVFQLMNTEAFFGQGTRLTVV.

The DNA for the CDR3 is TGTGCCAGCAGCACCTTGGACGGGGCTTGGGACTATGGCTACACCTTC. It specifies CASSTLDGAWDYGYTF. The chain has TRBV5-6 and TRBJ1-2; TRBD1 might be the D (5 bases). Germline V gives CDR1 SGHDT, CDR2 YYEEEE. This CDR3 region has 16 residues. V lost 4 bases, J lost 3 bases, and 19 bases lay in between.

V is TRBV3-1 (or the pseudogene TRBV3-2) and J is TRBJ2-3; 9 bases match TRBD1. CDR1 LGHDT and CDR2 YNNKEL come from the germline V gene (reference sequence). The CDR3 extends over 15 amino acids. The V and J ends lost 4 bases and 2 bases, in that order; junction bases with no gene match: 4. Here the CDR3 DNA reads TGTGCCAGCAGCCGGGGACAGGGATCCACAGATACGCAGTATTTT. Residues: CASSRGQGSTDTQYF.

The chain uses TRBV2 and TRBJ1-1, with a possible D match to TRBD1 (5 bases). This CDR3 comprises 15 residues. Looked up from germline, CDR1 is SNHLY and CDR2 is FYNNEI. The V and J ends lost 3 bases and 7 bases respectively, with 18 bases between them. The CDR3 protein is CASSDSKAGTVEAFF. The CDR3, as DNA: TGTGCCAGCAGTGATAGCAAGGCCGGGACCGTTGAAGCTTTCTTT.

The J gene is TRBJ1-1, the V gene TRBV7-9; D gene unclear. The CDR3 extends over 13 amino acids. CDR1 is SEHNR, CDR2 FQNEAQ, per germline (reference sequence). V lost 3 bases and J 1 base, leaving 6 bases between the germline ends. CDR3 nucleotide sequence: TGTGCCAGCAGCTTGTACAGGAACACTGAAGCTTTCTTT. It encodes CASSLYRNTEAFF.

This chain uses TRBV10-2 with TRBJ1-5; TRBD1 is a possible D gene (5 bases). The germline V gene has CDR1 WSHSY and CDR2 SAAADI. The V end lost 10 bases, the J end lost 5 bases, and 18 bases lay between the germline ends. The CDR3 is 14 amino acids. CDR3 DNA sequence: TGCGCCACCCTCCGGATGTGGGGGGATCAGCCCCAGCATTTT. Protein product: CATLRMWGDQPQHF.

This rearrangement joins TRBV19 to TRBJ1-1; D is undetermined. V lost 3 bases, J lost 2 bases, and 10 bases lay in between. Germline CDR1 LNHDA, CDR2 SQIVND (reference sequence). This CDR3 is built from 14 residues. The CDR3 DNA reads as TGTGCCAGTAGTATGCACAGAGCCAACACTGAAGCTTTCTTT. It codes for CASSMHRANTEAFF.

V gene TRBV2 combines with J gene TRBJ1-1, with TRBD1 matching 8 bases. Looked up from germline, CDR1 is SNHLY and CDR2 is FYNNEI. After removal of 10 bases from V and 6 bases from J, the junction contained 10 bases not matched to a gene. This CDR3 has 13 amino acids. The CDR3 sequence is CATSPGQASEAFF. In nucleotides, the CDR3 is TGTGCCACCTCTCCGGGACAGGCGTCTGAAGCTTTCTTT.

V gene TRBV2 combines with J gene TRBJ1-5; 10 bases are a match to TRBD1. Germline CDR1 SNHLY, CDR2 FYNNEI. V was clipped by 5 bases and J by 5 bases; unmatched bases: 6. The length of the CDR3 is 15 residues. CDR3 DNA sequence: TGTGCCAGCAGTACCGACAGGGGGCGTTATCAGCCCCAGCATTTT. It codes for CASSTDRGRYQPQHF.